These 2 T cell receptor beta chains were sequenced from one sample in a study of CD8+ T cells in alopecia areata. Regarding treatment: oral pan-JAK inhibitor, 5-10 mg twice daily. After isolation, RNA underwent reverse transcription to generate cDNA as the sequencing template. Method: immunoSEQ multiplex PCR; TCRdb's copy keeps in-frame clones and lacks some. The table records some 180,000 clones, approximately 53% of them present only once. Material: CD8+ T cells sorted from blood, obtained at week 24, from a patient treated with tofacitinib. Every receptor here comes from a human donor with alopecia areata.

This clone is a singleton in its sample. The chain links TRBV30 to TRBJ1-1; D gene unclear. The V and J ends lost 1 base and 6 bases respectively, with 9 bases between them. This CDR3 has 12 residues. The V gene's germline CDR1 is GTSNPN and CDR2 SVGIG (reference sequence). The CDR3 region is CAWSGGLSEAFF. The CDR3 nucleotides are TGTGCCTGGAGTGGCGGGTTGTCTGAAGCTTTCTTT.

The chain employs TRBV10-3 and TRBJ1-2, with D unclear. The germline gives CDR1 ENHRY, CDR2 SYGVKD. The length of the CDR3 is 11 residues. V lost 6 bases, J lost 9 bases, and 11 bases lay in between. This chain's CDR3 is CAIRTNGSYTF. The CDR3 DNA is TGTGCCATCAGGACCAATGGTAGCTACACCTTC.